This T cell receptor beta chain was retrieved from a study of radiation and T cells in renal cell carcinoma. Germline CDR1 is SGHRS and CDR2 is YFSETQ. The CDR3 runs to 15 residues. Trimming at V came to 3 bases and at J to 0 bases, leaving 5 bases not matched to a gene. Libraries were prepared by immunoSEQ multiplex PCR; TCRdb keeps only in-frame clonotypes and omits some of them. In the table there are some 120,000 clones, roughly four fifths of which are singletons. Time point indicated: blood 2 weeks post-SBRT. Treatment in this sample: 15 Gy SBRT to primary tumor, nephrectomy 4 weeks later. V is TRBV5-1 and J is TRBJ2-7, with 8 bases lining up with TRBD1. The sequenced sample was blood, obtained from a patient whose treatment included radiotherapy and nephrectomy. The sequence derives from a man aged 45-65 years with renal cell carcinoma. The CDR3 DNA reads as TGCGCCAGCAGCTCGTTTCAGGGGGCCTCCTACGAGCAGTACTTC. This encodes CASSSFQGASYEQYF.